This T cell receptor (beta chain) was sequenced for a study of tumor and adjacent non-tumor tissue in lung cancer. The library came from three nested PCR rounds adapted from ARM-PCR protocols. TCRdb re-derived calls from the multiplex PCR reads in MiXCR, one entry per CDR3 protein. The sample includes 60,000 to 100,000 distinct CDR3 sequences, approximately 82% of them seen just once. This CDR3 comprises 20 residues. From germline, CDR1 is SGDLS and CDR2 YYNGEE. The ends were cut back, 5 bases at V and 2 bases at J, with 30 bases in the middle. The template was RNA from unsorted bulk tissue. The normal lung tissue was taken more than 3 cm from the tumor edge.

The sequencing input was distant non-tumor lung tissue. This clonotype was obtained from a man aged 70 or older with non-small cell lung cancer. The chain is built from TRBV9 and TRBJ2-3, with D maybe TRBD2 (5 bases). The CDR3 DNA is TGTGCCAGCAGTGAAACCCCCGACAAAGGCTATACTAGTAACACAGATACGCAGTATTTT. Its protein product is CASSETPDKGYTSNTDTQYF. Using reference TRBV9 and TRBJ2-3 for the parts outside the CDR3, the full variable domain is DSGVTQTPKHLITATGQRVTLRCSPRSGDLSVYWYQQSLDQGLQFLIQYYNGEERAKGNILERFSAQQFPDLHSELNLSSLELGDSALYFCASSETPDKGYTSNTDTQYFGPGTRLTVL.